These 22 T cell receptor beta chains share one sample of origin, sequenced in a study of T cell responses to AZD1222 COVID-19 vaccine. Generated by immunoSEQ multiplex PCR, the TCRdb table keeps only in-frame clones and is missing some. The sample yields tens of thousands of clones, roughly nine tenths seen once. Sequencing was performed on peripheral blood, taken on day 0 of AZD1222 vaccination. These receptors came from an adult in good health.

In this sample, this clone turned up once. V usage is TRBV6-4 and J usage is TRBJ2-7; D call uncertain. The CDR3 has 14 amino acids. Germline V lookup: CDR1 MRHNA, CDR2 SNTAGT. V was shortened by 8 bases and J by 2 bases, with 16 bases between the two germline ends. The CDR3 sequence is CASQRAEKTYEQYF. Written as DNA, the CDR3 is TGTGCCAGCCAACGGGCAGAAAAAACCTACGAGCAGTACTTC.

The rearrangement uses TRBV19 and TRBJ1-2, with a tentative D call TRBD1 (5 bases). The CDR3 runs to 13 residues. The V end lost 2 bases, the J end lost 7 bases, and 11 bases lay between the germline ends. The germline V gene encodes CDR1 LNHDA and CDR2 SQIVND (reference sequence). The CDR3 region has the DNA TGTGCCAGTAGTATAAGTCCGGGGGTTGGCTACACCTTC. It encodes CASSISPGVGYTF.

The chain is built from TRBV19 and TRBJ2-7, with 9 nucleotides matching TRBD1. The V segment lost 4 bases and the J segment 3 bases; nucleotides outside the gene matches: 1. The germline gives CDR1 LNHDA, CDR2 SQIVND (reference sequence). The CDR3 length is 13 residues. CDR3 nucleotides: TGTGCCAGTAGTAGACAGGGGGGCTACGAGCAGTACTTC. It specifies CASSRQGGYEQYF.

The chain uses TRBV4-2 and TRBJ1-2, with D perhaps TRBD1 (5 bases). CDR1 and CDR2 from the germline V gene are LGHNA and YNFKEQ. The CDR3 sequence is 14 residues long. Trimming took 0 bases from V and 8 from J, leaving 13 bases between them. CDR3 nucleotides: TGTGCCAGCAGCCAAGAGGGGGAGGCGGCGGGCTACACCTTC. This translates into CASSQEGEAAGYTF.

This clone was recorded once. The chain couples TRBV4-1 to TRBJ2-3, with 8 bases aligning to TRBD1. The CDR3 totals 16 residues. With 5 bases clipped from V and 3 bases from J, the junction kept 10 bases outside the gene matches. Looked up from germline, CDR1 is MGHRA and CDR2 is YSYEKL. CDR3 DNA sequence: TGCGCCAGCAGCACCACCGGGACAGGTAAAACAGATACGCAGTATTTT. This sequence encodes CASSTTGTGKTDTQYF.

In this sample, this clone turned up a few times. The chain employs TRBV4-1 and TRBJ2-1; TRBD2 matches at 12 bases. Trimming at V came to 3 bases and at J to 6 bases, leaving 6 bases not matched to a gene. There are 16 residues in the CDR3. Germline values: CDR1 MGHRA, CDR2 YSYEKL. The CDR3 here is CASSQTLAGGGNEQFF. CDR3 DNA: TGCGCCAGCAGCCAGACACTAGCGGGGGGCGGCAATGAGCAGTTCTTC.

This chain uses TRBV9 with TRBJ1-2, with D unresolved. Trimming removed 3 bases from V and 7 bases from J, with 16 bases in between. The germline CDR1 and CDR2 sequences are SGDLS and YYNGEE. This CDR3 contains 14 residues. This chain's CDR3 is CASSDDYVVAGYTF. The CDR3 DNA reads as TGTGCCAGCAGCGACGACTATGTCGTTGCTGGCTACACCTTC.

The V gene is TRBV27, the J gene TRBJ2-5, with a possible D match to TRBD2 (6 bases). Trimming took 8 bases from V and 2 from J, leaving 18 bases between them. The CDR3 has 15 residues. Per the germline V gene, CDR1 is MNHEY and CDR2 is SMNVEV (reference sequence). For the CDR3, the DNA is TGTGCCAGCGGGTACGAGGCGGGGCCTCAAGAGACCCAGTACTTC. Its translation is CASGYEAGPQETQYF.

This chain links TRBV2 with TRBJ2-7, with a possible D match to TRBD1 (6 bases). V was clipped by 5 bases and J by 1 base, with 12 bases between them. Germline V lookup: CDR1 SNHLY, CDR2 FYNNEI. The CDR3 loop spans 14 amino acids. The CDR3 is CASSPTGRSYEQYF. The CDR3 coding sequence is TGTGCCAGCAGTCCGACAGGCCGGTCCTACGAGCAGTACTTC.

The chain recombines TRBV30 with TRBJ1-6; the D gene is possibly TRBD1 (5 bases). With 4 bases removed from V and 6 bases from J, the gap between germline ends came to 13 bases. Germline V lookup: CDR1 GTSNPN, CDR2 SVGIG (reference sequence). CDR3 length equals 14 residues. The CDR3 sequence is CAWTSGQGNSPLHF. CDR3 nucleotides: TGTGCCTGGACCTCCGGGCAGGGTAATTCACCCCTCCACTTT.

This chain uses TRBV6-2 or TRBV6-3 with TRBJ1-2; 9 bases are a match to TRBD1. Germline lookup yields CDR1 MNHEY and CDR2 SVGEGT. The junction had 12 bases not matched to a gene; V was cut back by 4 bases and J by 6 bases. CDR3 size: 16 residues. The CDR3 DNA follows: TGTGCCAGCAGTTGGGACAGGGTGCTATTTTTCGATGGCTACACCTTC. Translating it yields CASSWDRVLFFDGYTF.

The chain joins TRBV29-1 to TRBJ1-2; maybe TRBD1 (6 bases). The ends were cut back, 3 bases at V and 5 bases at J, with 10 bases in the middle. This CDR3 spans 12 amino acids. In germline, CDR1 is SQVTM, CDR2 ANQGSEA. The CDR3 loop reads CSVEGGAYGYTF. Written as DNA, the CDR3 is TGCAGCGTTGAGGGGGGGGCGTATGGCTACACCTTC.

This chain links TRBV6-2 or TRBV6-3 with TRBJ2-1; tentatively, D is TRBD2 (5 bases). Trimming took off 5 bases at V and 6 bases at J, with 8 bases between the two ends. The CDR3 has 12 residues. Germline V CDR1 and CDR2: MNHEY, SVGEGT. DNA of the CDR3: TGTGCCAGCAGTCAGGACTTCAATGAGCAGTTCTTC. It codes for CASSQDFNEQFF.

The CDR3 loop is CASSPGTSNEKLFF. CDR3 bases: TGTGCCAGCAGCCCCGGGACGAGTAATGAAAAACTGTTTTTT. The V gene is TRBV5-6, the J gene TRBJ1-4; the D gene is possibly TRBD1 (5 bases). Trimming removed 4 bases from V and 4 bases from J, with 11 bases in between. This CDR3 is built from 14 residues. Germline V lookup: CDR1 SGHDT, CDR2 YYEEEE.

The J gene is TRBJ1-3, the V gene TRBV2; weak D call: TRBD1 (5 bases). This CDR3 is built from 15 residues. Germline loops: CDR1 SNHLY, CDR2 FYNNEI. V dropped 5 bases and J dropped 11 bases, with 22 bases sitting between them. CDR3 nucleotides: TGTGCCAGCAGTTCCCGATGGGACGCCAGCCTCGCCATATATTTT. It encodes CASSSRWDASLAIYF.

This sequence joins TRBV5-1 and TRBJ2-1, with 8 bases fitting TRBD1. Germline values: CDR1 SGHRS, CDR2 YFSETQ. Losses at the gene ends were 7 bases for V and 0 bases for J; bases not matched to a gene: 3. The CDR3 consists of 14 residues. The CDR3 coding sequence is TGCGCCAGCGAGGGGACAGGCTCCTACAATGAGCAGTTCTTC. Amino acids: CASEGTGSYNEQFF.

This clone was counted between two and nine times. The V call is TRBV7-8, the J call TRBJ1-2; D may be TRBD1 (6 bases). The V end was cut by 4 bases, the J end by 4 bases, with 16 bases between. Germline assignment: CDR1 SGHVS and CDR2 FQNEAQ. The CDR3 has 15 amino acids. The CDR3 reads CASSSTTGRGYGYTF. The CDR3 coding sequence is TGTGCCAGCAGCTCCACGACAGGCCGGGGCTATGGCTACACCTTC.

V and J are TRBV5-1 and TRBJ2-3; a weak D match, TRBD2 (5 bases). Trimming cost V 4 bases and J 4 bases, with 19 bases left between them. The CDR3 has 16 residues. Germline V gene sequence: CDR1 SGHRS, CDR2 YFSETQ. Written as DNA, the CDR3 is TGCGCCAGCAGCCCCTCAATCCTCGAGGGCCCAGATACGCAGTATTTT. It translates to CASSPSILEGPDTQYF.

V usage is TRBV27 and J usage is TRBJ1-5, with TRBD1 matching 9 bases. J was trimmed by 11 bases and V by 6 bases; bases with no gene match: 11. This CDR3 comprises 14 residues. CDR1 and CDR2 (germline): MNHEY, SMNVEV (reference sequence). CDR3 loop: CASSRGQGTGAQHF. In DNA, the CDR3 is TGTGCCAGCAGCCGGGGACAGGGCACGGGGGCCCAGCATTTT.

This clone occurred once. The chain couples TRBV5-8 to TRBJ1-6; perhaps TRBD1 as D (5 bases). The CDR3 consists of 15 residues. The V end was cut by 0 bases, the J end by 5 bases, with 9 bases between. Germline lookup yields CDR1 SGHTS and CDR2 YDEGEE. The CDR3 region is CASSLGDVDNSPLHF. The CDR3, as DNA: TGTGCCAGCAGCTTGGGGGACGTAGATAATTCACCCCTCCACTTT.

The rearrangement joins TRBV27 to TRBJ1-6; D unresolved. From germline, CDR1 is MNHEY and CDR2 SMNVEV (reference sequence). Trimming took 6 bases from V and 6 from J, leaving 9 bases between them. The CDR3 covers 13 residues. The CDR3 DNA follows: TGTGCCAGCAGCCGGACTTTTAATTCACCCCTCCACTTT. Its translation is CASSRTFNSPLHF.

Here the CDR3 reads CASTRAPPSGAYEQYF. DNA for the CDR3: TGTGCCAGCACCCGCGCCCCGCCTAGCGGGGCCTACGAGCAGTACTTC. This chain joins TRBV5-4 and TRBJ2-7, with TRBD2 matching over 9 bases. Trimming cost V 6 bases and J 2 bases; bases outside gene matches: 12. The CDR3 runs to 16 residues. Germline CDR1 reads SGHNT; CDR2 reads YYREEE (reference sequence).